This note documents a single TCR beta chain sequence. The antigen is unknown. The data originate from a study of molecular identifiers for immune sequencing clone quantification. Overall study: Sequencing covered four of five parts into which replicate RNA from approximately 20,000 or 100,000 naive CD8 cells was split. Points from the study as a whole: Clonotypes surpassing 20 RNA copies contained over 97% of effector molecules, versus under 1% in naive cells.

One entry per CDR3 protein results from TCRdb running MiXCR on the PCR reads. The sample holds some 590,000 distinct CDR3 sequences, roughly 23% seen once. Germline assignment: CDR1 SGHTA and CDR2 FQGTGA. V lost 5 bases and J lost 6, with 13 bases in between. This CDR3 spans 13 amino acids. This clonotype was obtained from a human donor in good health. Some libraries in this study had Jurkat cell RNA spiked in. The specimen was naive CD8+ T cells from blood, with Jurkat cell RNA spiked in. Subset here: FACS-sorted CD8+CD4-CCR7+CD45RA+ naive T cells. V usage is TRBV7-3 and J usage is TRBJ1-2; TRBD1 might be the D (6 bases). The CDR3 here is CASSSTGTDGYTF. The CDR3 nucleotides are TGTGCCAGCAGCAGTACAGGGACGGATGGCTACACCTTC. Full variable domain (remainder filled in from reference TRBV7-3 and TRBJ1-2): GAGVSQTPSNKVTEKGKYVELRCDPISGHTALYWYRQSLGQGPEFLIYFQGTGAADDSGLPNDRFFAVRPEGSVSTLKIQRTERGDSAVYLCASSSTGTDGYTFGSGTRLTVV.